One sample yielded the 21 T cell receptor beta chains listed below, sequenced in a study of cytomegalovirus exposure and HLA in healthy donors. Sequenced by immunoSEQ multiplex PCR; TCRdb stores in-frame clones only, minus some. The sample records some 56,000 clones, 93% being singletons. The sequenced sample was PBMCs. These receptor sequences come from a woman under 30 in good health and CMV-seropositive.

V and J are TRBV15 and TRBJ1-4, with a possible D match to TRBD1 (5 bases). This CDR3 is 15 amino acids long. CDR1 and CDR2 (germline): LNHNV, YYDKDF (reference sequence). The germline V and J ends were trimmed by 9 bases and 7 bases, with 21 bases remaining between them. The CDR3 protein is CATRPVRGKSEKLFF. In DNA, the CDR3 is TGTGCCACTCGTCCCGTGCGGGGGAAGAGTGAAAAACTGTTTTTT. The full variable domain, completed using reference TRBV15 and TRBJ1-4, is DAMVIQNPRYQVTQFGKPVTLSCSQTLNHNVMYWYQQKSSQAPKLLFHYYDKDFNNEADTPDNFQSRRPNTSFCFLDIRSPGLGDTAMYLCATRPVRGKSEKLFFGSGTQLSVL.

The chain has TRBV15 and TRBJ1-4, with a weak D call TRBD1 (5 bases). Deletions cut 0 bases from V and 1 base from J, with 6 bases between. Germline lookup yields CDR1 LNHNV and CDR2 YYDKDF (reference sequence). The CDR3 covers 15 residues. CDR3 DNA: TGTGCCACCAGCAGAGATCAGGGAACTAATGAAAAACTGTTTTTT. This codes for CATSRDQGTNEKLFF.

The chain links TRBV6-1 to TRBJ2-3; the D gene is possibly TRBD2 (6 bases). CDR1 and CDR2 from the germline V gene are MNHNS and SASEGT. V was trimmed by 2 bases and J by 4 bases, leaving 22 bases between them. The CDR3 is 18 residues long. For the CDR3, the DNA is TGTGCCAGCAGTGAATTGGGGGGATTAAGGCTGGGGGCAGATACGCAGTATTTT. It translates to CASSELGGLRLGADTQYF.

V and J are TRBV10-1 and TRBJ2-7; TRBD1 matches 8 bases. Trimming at V came to 6 bases and at J to 3 bases, leaving 7 bases not matched to a gene. CDR1 is WNHNN and CDR2 is SYGVQD in the germline V gene (reference sequence). The CDR3 has 14 residues. CDR3 sequence reads: CASSPDREIYEQYF. The CDR3 DNA follows: TGCGCCAGCAGCCCGGACAGGGAGATCTACGAGCAGTACTTC.

The chain carries TRBV15 and TRBJ2-5; 8 positions match TRBD2. V gave up 5 bases and J gave up 4 bases; unmatched junction bases: 6. CDR1 is LNHNV, CDR2 YYDKDF, per germline (reference sequence). There are 14 residues in the CDR3. The CDR3 sequence: CATSLTGGPETQYF. CDR3 sequence (DNA): TGTGCCACCAGCTTGACGGGGGGGCCAGAGACCCAGTACTTC.

V gene TRBV5-4 combines with J gene TRBJ2-7; perhaps TRBD1 as D (5 bases). Trimming took off 4 bases at V and 5 bases at J, with 13 bases between the two ends. Per germline, CDR1 SGHNT and CDR2 YYREEE (reference sequence). This CDR3 comprises 13 residues. CDR3 bases: TGTGCCAGCAGCCCGCACACAGGCAACGAGCAGTACTTC. Protein product: CASSPHTGNEQYF.

This clone was seen a single time. The chain employs TRBV5-4 and TRBJ2-5; TRBD2 aligns across 8 bases. CDR3 length: 14 amino acids. V lost 0 bases, J lost 5 bases, and 3 bases stayed unmatched. The germline CDR1 and CDR2 sequences are SGHNT and YYREEE (reference sequence). The CDR3 region has the DNA TGTGCCAGCAGCTTGGGGACTAGCACGGAGACCCAGTACTTC. Translating gives CASSLGTSTETQYF.

This chain's CDR3 is CASSLVGSDSTSKTQYF. CDR3 bases: TGTGCCAGCAGCTTAGTCGGTAGCGACTCTACTTCCAAGACCCAGTACTTC. The rearrangement uses TRBV7-2 and TRBJ2-5, with D possibly being TRBD2 (5 bases). The germline V gene has CDR1 SGHTA and CDR2 FQGNSA. The CDR3 runs 17 residues. The germline V and J ends were trimmed by 1 base and 6 bases, with 21 bases remaining between them.

The J gene is TRBJ1-2, the V gene TRBV6-5; tentative D call: TRBD1 (5 bases). Trimming removed 6 bases from V and 7 bases from J, with 15 bases in between. CDR1 is MNHEY, CDR2 SVGAGI, per germline. The length of the CDR3 is 13 residues. CDR3 nucleotides: TGTGCCAGCAGGCTCAGACAGTTTTTTGGCTACACCTTC. It codes for CASRLRQFFGYTF.

The V call is TRBV6-6, the J call TRBJ2-7; tentative D call: TRBD1 (8 bases). Trimming shortened V by 6 bases and J by 2 bases, and 14 bases separated the two germline ends. This CDR3 has 14 amino acids. Germline loops: CDR1 MNHNY, CDR2 SVGAGI (reference sequence). CDR3 loop: CASSPTGGAYEQYF. The CDR3 nucleotides read TGTGCCAGCAGCCCAACAGGGGGGGCCTACGAGCAGTACTTC.

The rearrangement links TRBV2 to TRBJ2-7, with TRBD1 matching 7 bases. This CDR3 has 13 residues. Germline V gives CDR1 SNHLY, CDR2 FYNNEI. Unmatched junction bases numbered 3, after V lost 5 bases and J lost 2 bases. The CDR3 spells CASSKTGTYEQYF. CDR3 coding DNA: TGTGCCAGCAGTAAGACAGGGACCTACGAGCAGTACTTC. The full variable domain, rest sourced from reference TRBV2 and TRBJ2-7, is EPEVTQTPSHQVTQMGQEVILRCVPISNHLYFYWYRQILGQKVEFLVSFYNNEISEKSEIFDDQFSVERPDGSNFTLKIRSTKLEDSAMYFCASSKTGTYEQYFGPGTRLTVT.

This clone was seen only once. V usage is TRBV14 and J usage is TRBJ1-2; weak D call: TRBD1 (5 bases). Between the trimmed V and J ends, which lost 4 bases and 4 bases, there was a span of 10 bases. The CDR3 runs to 13 residues. The germline gives CDR1 SGHDN, CDR2 FVKESK. The CDR3 sequence is CASSPTRGYGYTF. DNA for the CDR3: TGTGCCAGCAGCCCAACAAGGGGCTATGGCTACACCTTC.

The chain has TRBV5-6 and TRBJ2-7, with D possibly being TRBD1 (7 bases). The CDR3 covers 13 residues. Germline CDR1 is SGHDT and CDR2 is YYEEEE. Trimming removed 0 bases at V and 9 bases at J, with 13 bases between. The CDR3 DNA reads TGTGCCAGCAGCTTGGACAGGGGTAGCGGGCAGTACTTC. Residues: CASSLDRGSGQYF. Based on the CDR3 plus reference TRBV5-6 and TRBJ2-7, the full variable domain is DAGVTQSPTHLIKTRGQQVTLRCSPKSGHDTVSWYQQALGQGPQFIFQYYEEEERQRGNFPDRFSGHQFPNYSSELNVNALLLGDSALYLCASSLDRGSGQYFGPGTRLTVT.

DNA for the CDR3: TGTGCCAGCAGCTTAAGGGGGACTAGCGGAATTGCCCACGAGCAGTTCTTC. It yields the protein CASSLRGTSGIAHEQFF. The rearrangement joins TRBV11-2 to TRBJ2-1, with 11 bases aligning to TRBD2. The ends lost 2 bases at V and 10 bases at J; junction bases unmatched: 13. This CDR3 contains 17 residues. CDR1 is SGHAT and CDR2 is FQNNGV in the germline V gene.

The CDR3, as DNA: TGTGGCGAGGGCTCGGAGACCCAGTACTTC. As protein: CGEGSETQYF. J is TRBJ2-5 and V is TRBV7-9; possible D gene TRBD2, 5 bases. The germline CDR1 and CDR2 sequences are SEHNR and FQNEAQ (reference sequence). The CDR3 has 10 amino acids. Full variable domain (rest looked up from reference TRBV7-9 and TRBJ2-5): DTGVSQNPRHKITKRGQNVTFRCDPISEHNRLYWYRQTLGQGPEFLTYFQNEAQLEKSRLLSDRFSAERPKGSFSTLEIQRTEQGDSAMYLCGEGSETQYFGPGTRLLVL.

V usage is TRBV4-2 and J usage is TRBJ1-5; a possible D gene is TRBD1 (5 bases). In germline, CDR1 is LGHNA, CDR2 YNFKEQ. The CDR3 runs 15 residues. V was cut by 4 bases and J by 7 bases, with 17 bases left in between. The CDR3 region is CASSRENGGGQPQHF. The CDR3 region has the DNA TGTGCCAGCAGCCGAGAAAACGGGGGTGGGCAGCCCCAGCATTTT.

The chain has TRBV6-1 and TRBJ2-7; 7 bases are shared with TRBD1. The CDR3 spans 14 residues. V trimming: 7 bases; J trimming: 5 bases; junction bases outside the gene matches: 11. CDR1 is MNHNS, CDR2 SASEGT, per germline. The CDR3 region is CASKRRGTENEQYF. CDR3 bases: TGTGCCAGCAAAAGGAGAGGGACAGAGAACGAGCAGTACTTC.

V usage is TRBV6-6 and J usage is TRBJ1-5; the D gene is possibly TRBD1 (6 bases). This CDR3 has 12 residues. CDR1 MNHNY and CDR2 SVGAGI come from the germline V gene (reference sequence). Trimming removed 5 bases from V and 6 bases from J, with 8 bases in between. In DNA form, the CDR3 reads TGTGCCAGCAGTGCCAGGGGTCAGCCCCAGCATTTT. It codes for CASSARGQPQHF.

The rearrangement joins TRBV7-6 to TRBJ2-7; weak D call: TRBD1 (6 bases). Germline CDR1 is SGHVS and CDR2 is FNYEAQ. This CDR3 contains 17 residues. Trimming shortened V by 5 bases and J by 3 bases, and 23 bases separated the two germline ends. The CDR3 DNA reads as TGTGCCAGCAGCCAAGTGGGGACAAAGAGTGAGAACTACGAGCAGTACTTC. It yields the protein CASSQVGTKSENYEQYF.

The CDR3 spells CASSIQGYGNEQFF. The CDR3 DNA sequence: TGTGCCAGTAGTATACAGGGCTACGGAAATGAGCAGTTCTTC. The chain couples TRBV19 to TRBJ2-1, with a possible D match to TRBD1 (5 bases). CDR1 and CDR2 from the germline V gene are LNHDA and SQIVND (reference sequence). There are 14 residues in the CDR3. V was cut by 2 bases and J by 7 bases, with 12 bases left in between.

This chain uses TRBV6-6 with TRBJ1-1, with D unclear. Germline loops: CDR1 MNHNY, CDR2 SVGAGI (reference sequence). Trimming took 6 bases from V and 0 from J, leaving 8 bases between them. The CDR3 is 13 residues long. As DNA, the CDR3 is TGTGCCAGCAGGGGCAGAATGAACACTGAAGCTTTCTTT. It specifies CASRGRMNTEAFF.